This T cell receptor (beta chain) was profiled in a study of regulatory T cells in long-lasting Graves disease. To make TCR beta libraries, researchers used iRepertoire HTBI primers and Arm-PCR of CDR3 regions. TCRdb re-called the multiplex PCR reads with MiXCR, one entry per CDR3 protein. In the table there are some 440,000 distinct CDR3 sequences, 20% of which are singletons. Ten or more counts support this clonotype. Time point given: persistent/refractory GD, antithyroid drugs over 5 years with positive TRAb. RNA isolated from PBMCs was used to make the TCR library. Diagnosis followed American Thyroid Association guidelines for Graves' disease. The CDR3 is 14 residues long. J lost 4 bases, V lost 6 bases, and 8 bases had no gene match.

The source material was peripheral blood mononuclear cells (PBMCs), sampled when the disease was refractory, from a patient treated with antithyroid drugs. V gene TRBV12-3 or TRBV12-4 combines with J gene TRBJ1-2, with 7 positions matching TRBD1. The receptor was derived from a female donor with Graves disease. CDR3 amino acids: CASRPKGAGYGYTF. The CDR3 nucleotides are TGTGCCAGCAGACCCAAGGGGGCGGGCTATGGCTACACCTTC.